Listed below are T cell receptor beta chains from one sample, sequenced in a study of cytomegalovirus exposure and HLA in healthy donors. The assay was immunoSEQ multiplex PCR, and TCRdb's table has in-frame clones only and misses some. The sample carries 85,000 to 130,000 clones, 75% to 80% recorded once. The sequenced sample was PBMCs. The receptors derive from a man aged 55 to 70 in good health and CMV-seropositive. Each CDR3 is given with its conserved first and last residue. A D gene is named only where the DNA matches it firmly. Where a row states a size, it is once, few, many or the class of an expanded clone; other rows omit it.

cdr3_nt | cdr3_aa | j_call | d_call | clone_size | v_call
TGTGCCACCAGCAGACAGACTAGGGACACCGGGGAGCTGTTTTTT | CATSRQTRDTGELFF | TRBJ2-2 | . | . | TRBV15
TGTGCCAGCAGCCAAGATGCGGGGTGGAACACTGAAGCTTTCTTT | CASSQDAGWNTEAFF | TRBJ1-1 | . | . | TRBV4-2
TGTGCCAGCAGTTATCCCAGGGGAATCGGGTTCTTC | CASSYPRGIGFF | TRBJ2-1 | . | once | TRBV6-6
TGCGCCAGCAGTCCGACTAGCGGGGGGGGCACAGATACGCAGTATTTT | CASSPTSGGGTDTQYF | TRBJ2-3 | TRBD2 | . | TRBV4-1
TGTGCCTGGAGTATCGGGGTGGACTATGGCTACACCTTC | CAWSIGVDYGYTF | TRBJ1-2 | . | . | TRBV30
TGTGCCAGCAGCTTAGCGGTCGGGACAGAGTACAATGAGCAGTTCTTC | CASSLAVGTEYNEQFF | TRBJ2-1 | TRBD1 | . | TRBV7-2
TGTGCCAGCAGTTTGCCGGGCACAGATACGCAGTATTTT | CASSLPGTDTQYF | TRBJ2-3 | . | . | TRBV2
TGTGCCAGCAGTGGGGGACAGGGGGAGAGCTCCTACGAGCAGTACTTC | CASSGGQGESSYEQYF | TRBJ2-7 | TRBD1 | . | TRBV6-6
TGTGCCAGTAGTATCGATCCGGGGCCAGGGGGCTATGGCTACACCTTC | CASSIDPGPGGYGYTF | TRBJ1-2 | TRBD1 | . | TRBV19
TGTGCCAGCAGCGAAGGGGGGGTAGGAGTAAGACTACTGTTTTTT | CASSEGGVGVRLLFF | TRBJ1-4 | . | . | TRBV7-8
TGTGCCAGCAGTTTGGTGGGGGATGGGACAGGCAATCAGCCCCAGCATTTT | CASSLVGDGTGNQPQHF | TRBJ1-5 | TRBD1 | . | TRBV27
TGTGCCAGCGGGAAGGAGGGGCAAGGCTACACCTTC | CASGKEGQGYTF | TRBJ1-2 | . | . | TRBV6-5